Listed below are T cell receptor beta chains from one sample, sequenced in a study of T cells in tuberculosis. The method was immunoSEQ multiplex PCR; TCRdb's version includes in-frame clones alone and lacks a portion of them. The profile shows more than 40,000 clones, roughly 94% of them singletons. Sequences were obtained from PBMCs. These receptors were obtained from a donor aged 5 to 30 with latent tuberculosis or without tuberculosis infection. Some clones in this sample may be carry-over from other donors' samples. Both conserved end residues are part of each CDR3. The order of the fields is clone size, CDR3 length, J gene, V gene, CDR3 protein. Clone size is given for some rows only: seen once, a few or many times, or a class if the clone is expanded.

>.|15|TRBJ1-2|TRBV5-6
CASSLIDRSNYGYTF
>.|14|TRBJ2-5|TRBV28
CASSEIQGLETQYF
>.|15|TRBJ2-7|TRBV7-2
CASSLGRETYYEQYF
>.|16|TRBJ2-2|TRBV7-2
CASSYPQGANTGELFF
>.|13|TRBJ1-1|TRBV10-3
CAINGGGRTEAFF
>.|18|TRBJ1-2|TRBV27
CASILNRDRGISWYGYTF
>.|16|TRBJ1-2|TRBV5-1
CASSSLTTGGIDGYTF
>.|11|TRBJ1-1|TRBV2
CASEMNTEAFF
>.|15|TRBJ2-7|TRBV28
CASSYTGTGIYEQYF
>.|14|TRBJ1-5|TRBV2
CASSEGWAVEPQHF
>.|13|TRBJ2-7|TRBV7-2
CASSLDRGYEQYF
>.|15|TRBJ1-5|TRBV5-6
CASSNRFAINQPQHF
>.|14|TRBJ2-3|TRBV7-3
CASSLGQSTDTQYF
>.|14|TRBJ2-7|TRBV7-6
CASSFRTGSYEQYF
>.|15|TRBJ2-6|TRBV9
CASTPGALGANVLTF
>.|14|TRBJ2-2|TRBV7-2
CASRSGRVAGELFF
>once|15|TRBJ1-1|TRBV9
CASSAGDRDDIGAFF
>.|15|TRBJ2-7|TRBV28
CASTTPGTDFYEQYF
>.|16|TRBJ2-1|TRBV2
CASSPRLAGGSYEQFF
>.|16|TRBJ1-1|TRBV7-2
CASSLVSSRWNTEAFF
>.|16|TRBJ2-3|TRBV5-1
CASSPGTSGNKGTQYF
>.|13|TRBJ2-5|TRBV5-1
CASSSGQGETQYF